The 32 T cell receptor beta chains given below trace back to one sample, sequenced in a study of T-cell reconstitution after alpha-beta-depleted transplantation in children. TCRbeta library construction was performed incorporating unique molecular identifiers. TCRdb reanalysed the PCR reads using MiXCR and keeps one entry per CDR3 protein. Of approximately 590,000 distinct CDR3 sequences listed, over 9.5% are singletons. The sequenced sample was PBMCs from the stem cell graft donor, obtained from the stem cell graft. These receptors originate from a human donor who donated a stem cell graft to a child with acute myeloid leukemia.

This clonotype was recorded many times. V usage is TRBV28 and J usage is TRBJ2-2, with a tentative D call TRBD2 (6 bases). In germline, CDR1 is MDHEN, CDR2 SYDVKM. The CDR3 is made up of 17 amino acids. The V end lost 6 bases, the J end lost 4 bases, and 21 bases lay between the germline ends. The CDR3 loop reads CASSPRKASVSTGELFF. DNA for the CDR3: TGTGCCAGCAGCCCGAGAAAAGCTAGCGTCAGCACCGGGGAGCTGTTTTTT.

This clonotype showed up just a few times. This chain connects TRBV12-5 to TRBJ2-7; 7 bases align to TRBD1. V lost 0 bases and J lost 0; bases outside the gene matches: 2. The CDR3 has 15 amino acids. Germline assignment: CDR1 LGHNT and CDR2 FRNRAP. CDR3 DNA: TGTGCTAGTGGTTTGGTTCCAGGGGGCTCCTACGAGCAGTACTTC. Translation gives CASGLVPGGSYEQYF.

This clonotype was seen a handful of times. This chain links TRBV15 with TRBJ2-3; D call uncertain. Per the germline V gene, CDR1 is LNHNV and CDR2 is YYDKDF (reference sequence). V dropped 3 bases and J dropped 4 bases, with 8 bases sitting between them. The CDR3 runs to 13 residues. The CDR3 DNA follows: TGTGCCACCAGCAGTCCCGAGGCAGATACGCAGTATTTT. It encodes CATSSPEADTQYF. Complete variable domain (other parts from reference TRBV15 and TRBJ2-3): DAMVIQNPRYQVTQFGKPVTLSCSQTLNHNVMYWYQQKSSQAPKLLFHYYDKDFNNEADTPDNFQSRRPNTSFCFLDIRSPGLGDTAMYLCATSSPEADTQYFGPGTRLTVL.

This clonotype rates as medium-sized (0.01 to 0.1%). The chain carries TRBV4-2 and TRBJ2-7; no definite D call. V lost 0 bases, J lost 0 bases, and 6 bases lay in between. Germline CDR1 and CDR2: LGHNA and YNFKEQ. CDR3 length: 14 amino acids. The CDR3 region is CASSQDYSSYEQYF. The CDR3 bases are TGTGCCAGCAGCCAAGATTATAGCTCCTACGAGCAGTACTTC.

This clonotype was seen ten or more times. V usage is TRBV6-5 and J usage is TRBJ1-1; TRBD1 matches 8 bases. CDR1 is MNHEY and CDR2 is SVGAGI in the germline V gene. This CDR3 spans 12 amino acids. V lost 6 bases to trimming and J lost 6 bases; unmatched junction nucleotides: 3. CDR3 nucleotide sequence: TGTGCCAGCAGGAGGACAGGGTCTGAAGCTTTCTTT. Translated: CASRRTGSEAFF.

This clonotype was seen a handful of times. CDR3 in DNA: TGCGCCAGCAGCGCAAGCGGGGGTTCCTACGAGCAGTACTTC. This encodes CASSASGGSYEQYF. V and J are TRBV5-1 and TRBJ2-7; 8 bases fit TRBD2. This CDR3 is built from 14 residues. Germline V gives CDR1 SGHRS, CDR2 YFSETQ. The junction had 4 bases not matched to a gene; V was cut back by 4 bases and J by 1 base.

The CDR3 region has the DNA TGCAGTGCCATCGACCCTACCACCACAGATACGCAGTATTTT. This gives the protein CSAIDPTTTDTQYF. V usage is TRBV20-1 and J usage is TRBJ2-3, with D uncertain. Germline loops: CDR1 DFQATT, CDR2 SNEGSKA (reference sequence). CDR3 length: 14 amino acids. V was pared by 6 bases and J by 2 bases, with 15 bases between.

At least ten counts were recorded for this clonotype. The chain couples TRBV28 to TRBJ2-1; the match to TRBD1 covers 9 bases. The CDR3 loop spans 14 amino acids. Germline assignment: CDR1 MDHEN and CDR2 SYDVKM. Trimming at V came to 5 bases and at J to 4 bases, leaving 3 bases not matched to a gene. The CDR3 sequence: CASSIGTGYNEQFF. For the CDR3, the DNA is TGTGCCAGCAGTATAGGGACAGGGTACAATGAGCAGTTCTTC. Together with reference TRBV28 and TRBJ2-1, the CDR3 gives the full variable domain: DVKVTQSSRYLVKRTGEKVFLECVQDMDHENMFWYRQDPGLGLRLIYFSYDVKMKEKGDIPEGYSVSREKKERFSLILESASTNQTSMYLCASSIGTGYNEQFFGPGTRLTVL.

This clonotype was found many times. V gene TRBV5-1 combines with J gene TRBJ2-7; 10 bases are a match to TRBD1. The V and J ends lost 4 bases and 7 bases, in that order; junction bases with no gene match: 17. The CDR3 has 17 amino acids. Germline-derived CDR1 and CDR2 are SGHRS and YFSETQ. CDR3 DNA: TGCGCCAGCAGCAAATCAAGTGGGACAGGGGACGTGAGGGAGCAGTACTTC. Amino acid sequence: CASSKSSGTGDVREQYF.

The table lists this clonotype with many counts. The chain links TRBV20-1 to TRBJ2-7; no clear D. Germline V lookup: CDR1 DFQATT, CDR2 SNEGSKA (reference sequence). There are 13 residues in the CDR3. Trimming pared 6 bases from V and 4 bases from J, leaving 16 bases between. CDR3 coding DNA: TGCAGTGCGGTGAGTCCGGGCCCATACGAGCAGTACTTC. Residues: CSAVSPGPYEQYF.

This chain joins TRBV18 and TRBJ2-1, with a tentative D call TRBD2 (5 bases). This CDR3 contains 15 residues. V was cut by 4 bases and J by 5 bases, with 15 bases left in between. The germline V gene encodes CDR1 KGHSH and CDR2 LQKENI. The CDR3 protein is CASSQEAGLDNEQFF. CDR3 nucleotides: TGTGCCAGCTCACAAGAGGCGGGTTTAGACAATGAGCAGTTCTTC. The full variable domain, completed using reference TRBV18 and TRBJ2-1, is NAGVMQNPRHLVRRRGQEARLRCSPMKGHSHVYWYRQLPEEGLKFMVYLQKENIIDESGMPKERFSAEFPKEGPSILRIQQVVRGDSAAYFCASSQEAGLDNEQFFGPGTRLTVL.

V is TRBV4-2 and J is TRBJ2-1; 7 positions match TRBD2. CDR3 length: 15 amino acids. Germline V lookup: CDR1 LGHNA, CDR2 YNFKEQ. V lost 0 bases to trimming and J lost 7 bases; unmatched junction nucleotides: 6. Written as DNA, the CDR3 is TGTGCCAGCAGCCAAGAGCGGGAGAGGGCAAATGAGCAGTTCTTC. It specifies CASSQERERANEQFF.

This clonotype came up a few times. The CDR3 region is CASSLVIGQSYNEQFF. CDR3 sequence (DNA): TGTGCCAGCAGCTTAGTTATCGGTCAATCCTACAATGAGCAGTTCTTC. V usage is TRBV7-8 and J usage is TRBJ2-1, with unresolved D. The CDR3 totals 16 residues. Trimming took off 1 base at V and 1 base at J, with 11 bases between the two ends. The germline V gene has CDR1 SGHVS and CDR2 FQNEAQ.

There are many counts of this clonotype. The J gene is TRBJ2-7, the V gene TRBV12-3 or TRBV12-4; 11 bases map to TRBD2. The CDR3 totals 14 residues. The V gene end was trimmed by 6 bases and the J gene end by 0 bases; junction bases not matched to a gene: 1. The CDR3 DNA reads TGTGCCAGCAGCACTAGCGGGAGCTCCTACGAGCAGTACTTC. Protein product: CASSTSGSSYEQYF.

This clonotype was detected a few times. This rearrangement joins TRBV20-1 to TRBJ2-2; D is uncertain. The CDR3 runs to 13 residues. Germline values: CDR1 DFQATT, CDR2 SNEGSKA (reference sequence). Trimming stripped 7 bases from V and 1 base from J, with 10 bases between. The CDR3, as DNA: TGCAGTGGAGGACGGAGGAACACCGGGGAGCTGTTTTTT. This codes for CSGGRRNTGELFF.

The genes are TRBV12-3 or TRBV12-4 and TRBJ1-3, with no clear D. The CDR3 contains 15 residues. The V end lost 2 bases, the J end lost 0 bases, and 8 bases lay between the germline ends. Here the CDR3 reads CASSLSTSSGNTIYF. CDR3 nucleotide sequence: TGTGCCAGCAGTTTATCTACAAGCTCTGGAAACACCATATATTTT.

The table lists this clonotype with many counts. The CDR3 loop is CASSLDSGRSNEQYF. The CDR3 nucleotides are TGCGCCAGCAGCTTGGATAGCGGGAGAAGTAACGAGCAGTACTTC. The chain links TRBV5-1 to TRBJ2-7, with 9 bases lining up with TRBD2. Germline-derived CDR1 and CDR2 are SGHRS and YFSETQ. The V and J ends lost 0 bases and 5 bases, in that order; junction bases with no gene match: 6. The CDR3 has 15 residues.

This clonotype showed up many times. V is TRBV6-2 or TRBV6-3 and J is TRBJ1-2, with D possibly matching TRBD1 (5 bases). This CDR3 has 13 residues. Germline loops: CDR1 MNHEY, CDR2 SVGEGT. Trimming removed 7 bases from V and 0 bases from J, with 9 bases in between. CDR3 loop: CASNDSPNYGYTF. CDR3 coding DNA: TGTGCCAGCAACGACAGTCCTAACTATGGCTACACCTTC.

This clonotype was seen at least ten times. The chain carries TRBV5-5 and TRBJ1-4; no clear D. The germline V gene has CDR1 SGHKS and CDR2 YYEKEE (reference sequence). V lost 4 bases to trimming and J lost 7 bases, with 8 bases between them. This CDR3 region has 12 residues. CDR3 loop: CASSPWGEKLFF. Here the CDR3 DNA reads TGTGCCAGCAGCCCGTGGGGTGAAAAACTGTTTTTT.

This clonotype was counted at least ten times. The V and J genes are TRBV6-1 and TRBJ2-2; 11 bases are a match to TRBD2. CDR3 size: 17 residues. Losses at the gene ends were 5 bases for V and 5 bases for J; bases not matched to a gene: 10. Germline CDR1 reads MNHNS; CDR2 reads SASEGT. In nucleotides, the CDR3 is TGTGCCAGCAGTCCACTACTAGCGGGAGTGGATACCGGGGAGCTGTTTTTT. Amino acids: CASSPLLAGVDTGELFF.

This clonotype was observed a handful of times. The V call is TRBV7-2, the J call TRBJ2-7; tentatively, D is TRBD2 (6 bases). V lost 3 bases, J lost 7 bases, and 22 bases lay in between. The CDR3 is 16 residues long. Germline loops: CDR1 SGHTA, CDR2 FQGNSA. CDR3 sequence (DNA): TGTGCCAGCAGCTTTCATCCTAGGCGGACCGGGGGTGAGCAGTACTTC. Its translation is CASSFHPRRTGGEQYF.

For this clonotype: Just one base apart from a much larger clone, this may be a read error. The rearrangement uses TRBV30 and TRBJ2-3; no clear D. Germline CDR1 and CDR2: GTSNPN and SVGIG (reference sequence). Trimming shortened V by 0 bases and J by 0 bases, and 7 bases separated the two germline ends. This CDR3 has 14 amino acids. CDR3 nucleotides: TGTGCCTGGAGTGTACGGGCTAGCACAGATACGCAGTATTTT. Translating gives CAWSVRASTDTQYF.

This clonotype occurred a few times. The V gene is TRBV20-1, the J gene TRBJ2-2; 10 bases line up with TRBD2. Germline V gene data show CDR1 as DFQATT and CDR2 as SNEGSKA (reference sequence). Trimming removed 3 bases from V and 7 bases from J; junction bases left unmatched: 5. The CDR3 consists of 14 residues. The CDR3 DNA reads TGCAGTGCTAGGAAGACTAGCGGGTTCGGGGAGCTGTTTTTT. It specifies CSARKTSGFGELFF.

Regarding this clonotype: With a much larger clone just one base away, this may be a read error. V usage is TRBV29-1 and J usage is TRBJ2-3, with D unresolved. The CDR3 length is 12 residues. CDR1 and CDR2 from the germline V gene are SQVTM and ANQGSEA. The CDR3 coding sequence is TGCAGCGTTGAGTTAGGCACAGATACGCAGTTTTTT. The encoded protein is CSVELGTDTQFF.

The V and J genes are TRBV3-1 and TRBJ1-1; D gene unclear. The CDR3 has 12 amino acids. The V gene's germline CDR1 is LGHDT and CDR2 YNNKEL (reference sequence). The V end lost 3 bases, the J end lost 7 bases, and 9 bases lay between the germline ends. The CDR3 spells CASSHGPLEAFF. The DNA for the CDR3 is TGTGCCAGCAGCCACGGGCCCCTTGAAGCTTTCTTT.

The chain employs TRBV3-1 and TRBJ2-1, with TRBD2 matching 9 bases. J gave up 9 bases and V 6 bases, and 12 bases lay outside the gene matches. CDR3 length equals 15 residues. Germline values: CDR1 LGHDT, CDR2 YNNKEL (reference sequence). The CDR3 is CASRSARGLASEQFF. CDR3 sequence (DNA): TGTGCCAGCAGGTCGGCCAGGGGACTAGCTAGTGAGCAGTTCTTC.

This sequence joins TRBV7-2 and TRBJ2-7; D possibly corresponds to TRBD2 (5 bases). Germline V gives CDR1 SGHTA, CDR2 FQGNSA. The V gene lost 5 bases and the J gene lost 6 bases, with 14 bases spanning the gap. The length of the CDR3 is 13 residues. The CDR3 protein is CASSVIQAGEQYF. Written as DNA, the CDR3 is TGTGCCAGCAGCGTTATCCAGGCGGGCGAGCAGTACTTC.

The table lists this clonotype with many counts. DNA for the CDR3: TGTGCCAGCAGCCAGGTGCGGGCCTCGGCCAATGAGCAGTTCTTC. This gives the protein CASSQVRASANEQFF. The V call is TRBV4-2, the J call TRBJ2-1, with a weak D call TRBD2 (5 bases). V lost 3 bases and J 6 bases, leaving 15 bases between the germline ends. CDR1 LGHNA and CDR2 YNFKEQ come from the germline V gene. The CDR3 is 15 amino acids.

This clonotype was counted at least ten times. This chain links TRBV29-1 with TRBJ2-7; possibly TRBD2 for D (6 bases). The germline gives CDR1 SQVTM, CDR2 ANQGSEA. V lost 2 bases and J 2 bases, leaving 19 bases between the germline ends. This CDR3 comprises 16 residues. CDR3 DNA sequence: TGCAGCGTTGAATTACCCGATCCGGGACTCCCCTACGAGCAGTACTTC. Translated: CSVELPDPGLPYEQYF.

CDR3 loop: CASREGQNPPDTQYF. CDR3 coding DNA: TGTGCCAGCAGAGAGGGACAAAACCCACCAGATACGCAGTATTTT. This chain joins TRBV12-3 or TRBV12-4 and TRBJ2-3; a possible D gene is TRBD1 (6 bases). CDR3 length: 15 amino acids. Trimming pared 6 bases from V and 4 bases from J, leaving 17 bases between.

This clonotype was seen more than once but under ten times. The chain couples TRBV20-1 to TRBJ2-7; 10 bases map to TRBD2. J lost 7 bases, V lost 5 bases, and 8 bases had no gene match. Germline V lookup: CDR1 DFQATT, CDR2 SNEGSKA (reference sequence). CDR3 length: 13 residues. The CDR3 DNA reads as TGCAGTGCTGGGATAGCGGGGGGCCGGGAGCAGTACTTC. It encodes CSAGIAGGREQYF.

This clonotype was observed a handful of times. The genes are TRBV7-2 and TRBJ2-4; no firm D call. The germline V gene encodes CDR1 SGHTA and CDR2 FQGNSA. The CDR3 consists of 12 residues. Between the trimmed V and J ends, which lost 5 bases and 8 bases, there was a span of 10 bases. CDR3 region: CASSLALDIQYF. CDR3 coding DNA: TGTGCCAGCAGCCTTGCCTTAGACATTCAGTACTTC.